In its sample, the clone carrying this T cell receptor (beta chain) was seen a few times. The repertoire was sequenced with immunoSEQ multiplex PCR; TCRdb's copy has only in-frame clones and lacks some. The data contain roughly 51,000 clones, 90% to 97% of them singletons. The data derive from a study of T cells after somatic rescue of genetic block. Trimming left V 0 bases short and J 0 bases short, with 8 bases between. Looked up from germline, CDR1 is MGHRA and CDR2 is YSYEKL. The CDR3 length is 15 residues. Input material: peripheral blood mononuclear cells (PBMCs). The source of this sequence is a child under two years old. This chain connects TRBV4-1 to TRBJ1-1; D call uncertain. DNA for the CDR3: TGCGCCAGCAGCCAAGATCACGGATTGAACACTGAAGCTTTCTTT. It codes for CASSQDHGLNTEAFF.